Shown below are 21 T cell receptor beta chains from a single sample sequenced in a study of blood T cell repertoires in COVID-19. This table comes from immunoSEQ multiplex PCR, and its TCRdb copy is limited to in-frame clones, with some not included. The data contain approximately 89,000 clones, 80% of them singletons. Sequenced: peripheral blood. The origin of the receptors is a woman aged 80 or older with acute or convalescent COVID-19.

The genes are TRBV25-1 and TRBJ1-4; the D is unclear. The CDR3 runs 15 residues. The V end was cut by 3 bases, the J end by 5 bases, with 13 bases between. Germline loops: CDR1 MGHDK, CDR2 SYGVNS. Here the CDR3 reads CASSDPVRGNEKLFF. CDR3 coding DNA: TGTGCCAGCAGTGACCCCGTCAGAGGGAATGAAAAACTGTTTTTT.

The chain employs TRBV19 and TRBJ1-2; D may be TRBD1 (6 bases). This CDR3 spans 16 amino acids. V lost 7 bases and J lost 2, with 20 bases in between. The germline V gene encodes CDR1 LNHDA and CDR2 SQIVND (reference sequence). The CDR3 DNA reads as TGTGCCAGTACCCCCCTCAACCCACAGGGAAACTATGGCTACACCTTC. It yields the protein CASTPLNPQGNYGYTF.

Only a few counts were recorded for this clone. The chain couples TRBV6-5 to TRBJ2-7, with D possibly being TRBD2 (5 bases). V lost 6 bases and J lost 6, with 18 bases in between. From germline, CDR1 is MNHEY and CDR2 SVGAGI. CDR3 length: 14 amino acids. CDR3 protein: CASRAPGGSFEQYF. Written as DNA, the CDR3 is TGTGCCAGCAGGGCCCCAGGAGGTTCGTTCGAGCAGTACTTC.

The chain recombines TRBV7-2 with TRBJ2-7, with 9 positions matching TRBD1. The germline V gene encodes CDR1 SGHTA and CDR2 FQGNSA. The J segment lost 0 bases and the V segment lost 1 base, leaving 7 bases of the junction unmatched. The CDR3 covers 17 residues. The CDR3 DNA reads TGTGCCAGCAGCTTAGTAGGGACAGGGTCCCTCTCCTACGAGCAGTACTTC. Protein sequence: CASSLVGTGSLSYEQYF.

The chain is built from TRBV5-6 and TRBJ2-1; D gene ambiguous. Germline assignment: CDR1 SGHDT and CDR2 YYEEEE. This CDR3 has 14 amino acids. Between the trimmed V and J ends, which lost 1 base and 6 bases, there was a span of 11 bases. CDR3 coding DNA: TGTGCCAGCAGCTTGTTTCAGGTTCCCAATGAGCAGTTCTTC. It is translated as CASSLFQVPNEQFF.

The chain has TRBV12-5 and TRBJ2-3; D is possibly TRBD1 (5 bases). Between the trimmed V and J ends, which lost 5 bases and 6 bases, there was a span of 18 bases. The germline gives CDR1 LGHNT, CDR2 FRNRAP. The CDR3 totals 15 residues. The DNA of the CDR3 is TGTGCTAGTGGTGGGTTGACAGCCGTCCGGGATACGCAGTATTTT. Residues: CASGGLTAVRDTQYF.

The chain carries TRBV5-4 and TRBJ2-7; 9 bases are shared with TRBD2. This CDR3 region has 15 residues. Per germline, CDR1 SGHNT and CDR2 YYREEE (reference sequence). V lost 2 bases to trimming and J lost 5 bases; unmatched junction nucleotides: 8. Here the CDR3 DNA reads TGTGCCAGCAGCTTCCCCGGGACTAGCCGGAACGAGCAGTACTTC. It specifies CASSFPGTSRNEQYF.

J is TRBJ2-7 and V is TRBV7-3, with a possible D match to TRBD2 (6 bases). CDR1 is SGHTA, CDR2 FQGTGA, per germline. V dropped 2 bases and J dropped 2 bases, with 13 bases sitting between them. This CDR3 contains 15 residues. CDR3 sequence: CASSLQPGGPYEQYF. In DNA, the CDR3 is TGTGCCAGCAGCTTACAACCCGGGGGACCCTACGAGCAGTACTTC.

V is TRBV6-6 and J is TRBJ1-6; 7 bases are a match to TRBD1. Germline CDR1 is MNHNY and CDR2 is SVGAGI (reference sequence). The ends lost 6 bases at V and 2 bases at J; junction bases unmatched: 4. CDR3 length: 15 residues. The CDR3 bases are TGTGCCAGCAGCCGGGACAGTCCCTATAATTCACCCCTCCACTTT. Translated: CASSRDSPYNSPLHF.

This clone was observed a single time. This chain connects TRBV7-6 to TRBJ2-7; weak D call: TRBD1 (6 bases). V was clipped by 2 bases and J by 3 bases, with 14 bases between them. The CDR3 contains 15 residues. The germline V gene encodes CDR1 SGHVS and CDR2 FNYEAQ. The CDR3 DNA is TGTGCCAGCAGCTTATCGGGAACAGGGTACTACGAGCAGTACTTC. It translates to CASSLSGTGYYEQYF.

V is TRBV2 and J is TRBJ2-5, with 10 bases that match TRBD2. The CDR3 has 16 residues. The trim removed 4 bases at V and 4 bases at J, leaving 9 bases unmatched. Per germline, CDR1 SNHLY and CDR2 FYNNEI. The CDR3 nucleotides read TGTGCCAGCAGTGCCGACCTAGCGGGGGCGAGAGAGACCCAGTACTTC. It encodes CASSADLAGARETQYF.

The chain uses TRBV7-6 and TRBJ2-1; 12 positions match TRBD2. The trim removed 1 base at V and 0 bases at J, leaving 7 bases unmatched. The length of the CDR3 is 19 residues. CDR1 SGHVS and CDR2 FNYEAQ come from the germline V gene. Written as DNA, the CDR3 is TGTGCCAGCAGCTTAGTGGCTAGCGGGGGGGTAAGCTCCTACAATGAGCAGTTCTTC. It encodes CASSLVASGGVSSYNEQFF.

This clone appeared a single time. The chain's CDR3 is CAWRSLAGGTGELFF. The CDR3 bases are TGTGCCTGGAGGTCACTAGCGGGAGGAACCGGGGAGCTGTTTTTT. This chain uses TRBV30 with TRBJ2-2; 12 bases agree with TRBD2. V was clipped by 3 bases and J by 5 bases; unmatched bases: 4. The germline V gene encodes CDR1 GTSNPN and CDR2 SVGIG (reference sequence). CDR3 length: 15 residues. Full variable domain (rest looked up from reference TRBV30 and TRBJ2-2): SQTIHQWPATLVQPVGSPLSLECTVEGTSNPNLYWYRQAAGRGLQLLFYSVGIGQISSEVPQNLSASRPQDRQFILSSKKLLLSDSGFYLCAWRSLAGGTGELFFGEGSRLTVL.

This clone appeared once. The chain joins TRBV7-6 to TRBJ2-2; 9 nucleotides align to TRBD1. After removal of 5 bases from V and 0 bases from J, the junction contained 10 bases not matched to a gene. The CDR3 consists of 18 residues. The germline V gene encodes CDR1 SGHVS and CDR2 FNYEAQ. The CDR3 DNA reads TGTGCCAGCAGCGCCCGAGGGGGACAGGGCGCGAACACCGGGGAGCTGTTTTTT. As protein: CASSARGGQGANTGELFF.

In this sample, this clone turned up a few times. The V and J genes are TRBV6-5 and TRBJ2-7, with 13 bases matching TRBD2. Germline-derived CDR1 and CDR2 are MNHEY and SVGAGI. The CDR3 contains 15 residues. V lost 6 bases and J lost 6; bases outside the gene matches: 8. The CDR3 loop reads CASRPPGLAGFEQYF. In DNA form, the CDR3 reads TGTGCCAGCAGGCCCCCGGGACTAGCGGGATTCGAGCAGTACTTC.

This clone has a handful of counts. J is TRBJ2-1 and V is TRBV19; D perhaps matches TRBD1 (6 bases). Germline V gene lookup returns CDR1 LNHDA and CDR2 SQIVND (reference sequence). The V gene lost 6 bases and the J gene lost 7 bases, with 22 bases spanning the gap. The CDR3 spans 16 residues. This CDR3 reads CASRGTRAIRGNEQFF. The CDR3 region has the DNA TGTGCCAGTAGGGGGACGCGGGCCATAAGGGGGAATGAGCAGTTCTTC.

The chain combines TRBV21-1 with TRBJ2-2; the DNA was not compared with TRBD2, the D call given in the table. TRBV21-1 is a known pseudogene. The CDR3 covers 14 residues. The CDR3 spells CASSNTANTGELFF. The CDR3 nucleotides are TGTGCCAGCAGCAACACGGCGAACACCGGGGAGCTGTTTTTT.

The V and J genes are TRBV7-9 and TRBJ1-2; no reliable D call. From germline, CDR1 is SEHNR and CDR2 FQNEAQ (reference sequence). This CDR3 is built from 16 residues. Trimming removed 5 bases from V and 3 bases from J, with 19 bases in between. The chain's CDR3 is CASSQQAREEDYGYTF. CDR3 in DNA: TGTGCCAGCAGCCAGCAGGCCCGGGAAGAGGACTATGGCTACACCTTC.

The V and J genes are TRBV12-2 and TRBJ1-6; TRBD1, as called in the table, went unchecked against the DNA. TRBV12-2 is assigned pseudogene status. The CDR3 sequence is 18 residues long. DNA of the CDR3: TGTGCAAGTCGCTTAGGGCCCCAGGACAGGGCAAGGGATTCACCCCTCCACTTT. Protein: CASRLGPQDRARDSPLHF.

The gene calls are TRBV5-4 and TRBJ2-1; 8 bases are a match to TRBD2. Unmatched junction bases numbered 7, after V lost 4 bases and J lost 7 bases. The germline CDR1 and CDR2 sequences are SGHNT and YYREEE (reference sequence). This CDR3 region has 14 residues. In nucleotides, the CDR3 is TGTGCCAGCAGCACCCGGCTAGCGGGTAATGAGCAGTTCTTC. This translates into CASSTRLAGNEQFF.

The CDR3 coding sequence is TGTGCCAGTAGTAAGCGCGGGGGGGGATACAATGAGCAGTTCTTC. Translation: CASSKRGGGYNEQFF. The genes are TRBV19 and TRBJ2-1; 9 bases match TRBD2. The ends lost 4 bases at V and 4 bases at J; junction bases unmatched: 5. The CDR3 is 15 residues long. Per the germline V gene, CDR1 is LNHDA and CDR2 is SQIVND (reference sequence). The entire variable domain, with the rest obtained from reference TRBV19 and TRBJ2-1, is as follows: DGGITQSPKYLFRKEGQNVTLSCEQNLNHDAMYWYRQDPGQGLRLIYYSQIVNDFQKGDIAEGYSVSREKKESFPLTVTSAQKNPTAFYLCASSKRGGGYNEQFFGPGTRLTVL.